A selection of T cell receptor beta chains follows, all from one sample in a study of metastatic and nonmetastatic thyroid tumors. Via MiXCR, TCRdb re-called the PCR reads. The sample holds 39,000 or so clones, approximately 51% seen once. The sample comprised tumor tissue. The source is a male donor with papillary thyroid cancer or a benign thyroid nodule (not recorded which). Some clones in this sample may be carry-over from other donors' samples. Each CDR3 is given without its conserved first and last residue. Size tells how often a clone was seen (once, few, many) or the class of an expanded clone, and some rows leave it out.

TRBV18	.	TRBJ1-1	ASSPSSGQSTEAF
TRBV6-2/TRBV6-3	.	TRBJ2-3	ASSLPGQPSTDTQY
TRBV20-1	.	TRBJ1-1	SARVSRKVNTEAF
TRBV4-2	.	TRBJ2-1	ASSQDGPSEPNEQF
TRBV6-1	.	TRBJ2-2	ASSPLVHSTGDLF
TRBV3-1	.	TRBJ1-6	ASSQVGGSSPLH
TRBV25-1	.	TRBJ2-3	ASSERGLAGGRITDTQY
TRBV29-1	few	TRBJ1-2	SVDGLGSTPNYGYT
TRBV24-1	few	TRBJ2-2	ATSDRGLNTGELF
TRBV4-3	.	TRBJ2-7	ASSQTLAGSSYEQY
TRBV30	.	TRBJ1-2	AGTGVPYGYT
TRBV20-1	once	TRBJ1-5	SARDRRGKTNQPQH
TRBV7-6	.	TRBJ2-7	ASSPAAGFSYEQY
TRBV11-3	.	TRBJ2-1	ASSLAIANNEQF
TRBV20-1	.	TRBJ2-1	SARGGIAGEAGEQF
TRBV5-1	few	TRBJ2-7	ASSLVGTYEQY
TRBV5-1	.	TRBJ2-7	ASSLGHREDEQY
TRBV12-3/TRBV12-4	.	TRBJ2-1	ASSFARGLGNEQF
TRBV4-1	.	TRBJ1-2	ASSQAQTDYGYT
TRBV19	few	TRBJ2-7	ASSISQDIIYEQY
TRBV5-4	.	TRBJ1-1	ASSLNSLRLNTEAF
TRBV20-1	.	TRBJ2-1	SARATDFRAGWV
TRBV2	few	TRBJ2-5	ASRGGQETQY
TRBV20-1	.	TRBJ2-7	SARVYQDEQY
TRBV11-2	few	TRBJ2-1	ASSPSGEGVNEQF
TRBV12-3/TRBV12-4	few	TRBJ1-2	ASSLRTDFYGYT
TRBV7-6	.	TRBJ2-5	ASSTGTAGVETQY
TRBV5-1	.	TRBJ2-3	ASSLGSSTDTQY
TRBV2	.	TRBJ2-2	ASRAEKLKTGELF
TRBV6-6	few	TRBJ2-1	ASSYGTSGDDQF
TRBV28	.	TRBJ2-5	ASSPAASPPRETQY
TRBV5-1	.	TRBJ2-2	ASSLTGSNTGELF